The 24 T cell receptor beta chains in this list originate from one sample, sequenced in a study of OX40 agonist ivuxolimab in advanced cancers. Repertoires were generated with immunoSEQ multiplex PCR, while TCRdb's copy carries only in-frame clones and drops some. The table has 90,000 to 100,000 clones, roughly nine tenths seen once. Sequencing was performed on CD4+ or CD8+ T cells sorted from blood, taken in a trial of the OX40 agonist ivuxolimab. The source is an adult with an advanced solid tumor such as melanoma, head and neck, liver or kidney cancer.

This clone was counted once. CDR3 sequence reads: CASSPRDRNNEKLFF. Written as DNA, the CDR3 is TGTGCCAGCTCACCACGGGACCGCAATAATGAAAAACTGTTTTTT. The chain carries TRBV18 and TRBJ1-4; the D gene is possibly TRBD1 (5 bases). Per germline, CDR1 KGHSH and CDR2 LQKENI. V lost 1 base to trimming and J lost 4 bases, with 10 bases between them. This CDR3 comprises 15 residues.

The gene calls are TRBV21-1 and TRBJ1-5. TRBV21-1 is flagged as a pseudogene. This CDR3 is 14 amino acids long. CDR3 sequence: CASTEEGSNQPQHF. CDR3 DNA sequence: TGTGCCAGCACCGAGGAGGGCAGCAATCAGCCCCAGCATTTT.

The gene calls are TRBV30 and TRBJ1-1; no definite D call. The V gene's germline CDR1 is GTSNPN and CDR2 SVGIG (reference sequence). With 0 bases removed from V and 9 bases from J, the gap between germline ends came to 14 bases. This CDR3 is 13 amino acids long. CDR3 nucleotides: TGTGCCTGGAGTGTAGTGCGGGCACAAAAAGCTTTCTTT. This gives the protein CAWSVVRAQKAFF.

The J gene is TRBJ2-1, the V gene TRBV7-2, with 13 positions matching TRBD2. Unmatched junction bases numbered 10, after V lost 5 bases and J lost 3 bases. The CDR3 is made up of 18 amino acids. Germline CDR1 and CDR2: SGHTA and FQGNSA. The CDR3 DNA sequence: TGTGCCAGCAGCAAAGCTGTACTAGCGGGAGGGGGCTACAATGAGCAGTTCTTC. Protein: CASSKAVLAGGGYNEQFF.

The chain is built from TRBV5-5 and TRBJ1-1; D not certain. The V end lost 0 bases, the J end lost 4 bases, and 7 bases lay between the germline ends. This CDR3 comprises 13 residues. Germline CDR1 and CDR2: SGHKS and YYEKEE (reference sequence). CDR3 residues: CASSLEDRTEAFF. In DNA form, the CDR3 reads TGTGCCAGCAGCTTGGAGGACCGCACTGAAGCTTTCTTT.

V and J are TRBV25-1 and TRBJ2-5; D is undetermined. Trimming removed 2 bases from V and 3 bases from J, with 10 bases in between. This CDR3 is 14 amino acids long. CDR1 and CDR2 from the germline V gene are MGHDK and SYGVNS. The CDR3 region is CASSEVNEKETQYF. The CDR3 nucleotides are TGTGCCAGCAGTGAAGTTAATGAAAAAGAGACCCAGTACTTC.

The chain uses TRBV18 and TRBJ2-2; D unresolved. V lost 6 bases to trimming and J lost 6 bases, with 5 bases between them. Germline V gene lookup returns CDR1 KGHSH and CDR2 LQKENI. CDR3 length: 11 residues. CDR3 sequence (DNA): TGTGCCAGCTCCGCCGCCGGGGAGCTGTTTTTT. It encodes CASSAAGELFF.

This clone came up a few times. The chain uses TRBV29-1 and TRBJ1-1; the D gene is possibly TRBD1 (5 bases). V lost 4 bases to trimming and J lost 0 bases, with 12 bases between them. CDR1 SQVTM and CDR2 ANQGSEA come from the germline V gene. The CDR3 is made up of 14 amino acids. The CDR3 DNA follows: TGCAGCGTTGGGCAGGGAGTGATGAACACTGAAGCTTTCTTT. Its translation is CSVGQGVMNTEAFF.

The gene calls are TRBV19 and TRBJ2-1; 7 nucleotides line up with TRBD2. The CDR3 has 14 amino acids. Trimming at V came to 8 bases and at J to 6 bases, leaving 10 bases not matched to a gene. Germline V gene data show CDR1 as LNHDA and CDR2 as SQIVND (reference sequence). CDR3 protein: CASGLGGGRNEQFF. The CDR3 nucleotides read TGTGCCAGTGGGTTGGGGGGAGGGCGCAATGAGCAGTTCTTC. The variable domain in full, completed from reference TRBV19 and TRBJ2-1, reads DGGITQSPKYLFRKEGQNVTLSCEQNLNHDAMYWYRQDPGQGLRLIYYSQIVNDFQKGDIAEGYSVSREKKESFPLTVTSAQKNPTAFYLCASGLGGGRNEQFFGPGTRLTVL.

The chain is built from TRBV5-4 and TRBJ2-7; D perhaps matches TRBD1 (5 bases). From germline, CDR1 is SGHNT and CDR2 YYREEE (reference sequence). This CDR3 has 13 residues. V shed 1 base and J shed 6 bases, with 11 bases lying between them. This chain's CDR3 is CASSLPGFGEQYF. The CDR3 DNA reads TGTGCCAGCAGCTTGCCAGGGTTCGGCGAGCAGTACTTC.

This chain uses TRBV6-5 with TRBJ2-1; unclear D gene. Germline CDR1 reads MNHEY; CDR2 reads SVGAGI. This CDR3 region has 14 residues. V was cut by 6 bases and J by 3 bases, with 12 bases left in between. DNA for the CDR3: TGTGCCAGCAGAGGCTTCCCCGACTACAATGAGCAGTTCTTC. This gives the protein CASRGFPDYNEQFF.

The CDR3 spells CASIPQRGYTGELFF. For the CDR3, the DNA is TGTGCCAGCATCCCTCAACGAGGGTACACCGGGGAGCTGTTTTTT. The J gene is TRBJ2-2, the V gene TRBV6-1; a weak D match, TRBD2 (5 bases). There are 15 residues in the CDR3. The germline V gene encodes CDR1 MNHNS and CDR2 SASEGT. V dropped 7 bases and J dropped 3 bases, with 15 bases sitting between them.

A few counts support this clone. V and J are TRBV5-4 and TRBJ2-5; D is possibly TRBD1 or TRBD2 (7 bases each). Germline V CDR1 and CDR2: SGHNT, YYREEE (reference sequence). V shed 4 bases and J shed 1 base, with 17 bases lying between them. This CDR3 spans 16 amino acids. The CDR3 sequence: CASSRRAGGGQETQYF. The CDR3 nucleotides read TGTGCCAGCAGCCGAAGGGCAGGGGGGGGCCAAGAGACCCAGTACTTC.

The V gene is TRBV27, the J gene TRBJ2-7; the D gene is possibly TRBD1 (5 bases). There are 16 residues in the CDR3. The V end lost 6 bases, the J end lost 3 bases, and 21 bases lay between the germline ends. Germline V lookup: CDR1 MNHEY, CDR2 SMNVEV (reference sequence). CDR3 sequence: CASSSDSPPDNYEQYV. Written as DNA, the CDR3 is TGTGCCAGCAGCTCAGATTCCCCTCCGGACAACTACGAGCAGTACGTC.

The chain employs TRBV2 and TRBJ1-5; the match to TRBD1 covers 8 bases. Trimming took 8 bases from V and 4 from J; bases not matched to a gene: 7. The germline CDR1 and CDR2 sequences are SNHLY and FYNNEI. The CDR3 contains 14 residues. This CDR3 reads CASSRTGMNQPQHF. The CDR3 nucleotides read TGTGCCAGCTCTAGGACAGGGATGAATCAGCCCCAGCATTTT. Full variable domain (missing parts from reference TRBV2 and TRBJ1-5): EPEVTQTPSHQVTQMGQEVILRCVPISNHLYFYWYRQILGQKVEFLVSFYNNEISEKSEIFDDQFSVERPDGSNFTLKIRSTKLEDSAMYFCASSRTGMNQPQHFGDGTRLSIL.

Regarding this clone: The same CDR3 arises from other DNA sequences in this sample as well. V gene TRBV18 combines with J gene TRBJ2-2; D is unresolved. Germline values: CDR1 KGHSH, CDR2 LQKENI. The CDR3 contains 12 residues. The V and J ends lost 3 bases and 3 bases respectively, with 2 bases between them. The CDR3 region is CASSPYTGELFF. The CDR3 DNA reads TGTGCCAGCTCACCTTACACCGGGGAGCTGTTTTTT.

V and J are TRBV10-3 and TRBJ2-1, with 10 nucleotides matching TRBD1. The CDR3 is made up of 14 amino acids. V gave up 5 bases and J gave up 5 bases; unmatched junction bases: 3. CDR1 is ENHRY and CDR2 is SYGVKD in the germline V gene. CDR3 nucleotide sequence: TGTGCCATCAGTACCGGGACAGGGGACAATGAGCAGTTCTTC. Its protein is CAISTGTGDNEQFF.

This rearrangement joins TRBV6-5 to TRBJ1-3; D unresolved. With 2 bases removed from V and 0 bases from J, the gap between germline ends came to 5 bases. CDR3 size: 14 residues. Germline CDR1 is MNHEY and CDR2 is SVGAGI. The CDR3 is CASSYSYSGNTIYF. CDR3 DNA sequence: TGTGCCAGCAGTTACAGCTACTCTGGAAACACCATATATTTT.

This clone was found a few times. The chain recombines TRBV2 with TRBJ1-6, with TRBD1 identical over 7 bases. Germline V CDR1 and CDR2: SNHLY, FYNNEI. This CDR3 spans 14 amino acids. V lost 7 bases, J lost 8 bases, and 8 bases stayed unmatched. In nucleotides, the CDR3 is TGTGCCAGCACAGGGGGGACTCAAGATTCACCCCTCCACTTT. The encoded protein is CASTGGTQDSPLHF.

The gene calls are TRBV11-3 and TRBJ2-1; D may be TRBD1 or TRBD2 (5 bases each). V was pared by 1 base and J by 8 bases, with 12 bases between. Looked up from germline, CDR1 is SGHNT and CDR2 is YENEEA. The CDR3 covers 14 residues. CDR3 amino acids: CASSLVSGSDEQFF. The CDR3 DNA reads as TGTGCCAGCAGCTTAGTCTCAGGGAGTGATGAGCAGTTCTTC. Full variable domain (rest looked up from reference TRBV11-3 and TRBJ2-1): EAGVVQSPRYKIIEKKQPVAFWCNPISGHNTLYWYLQNLGQGPELLIRYENEEAVDDSQLPKDRFSAERLKGVDSTLKIQPAELGDSAVYLCASSLVSGSDEQFFGPGTRLTVL.

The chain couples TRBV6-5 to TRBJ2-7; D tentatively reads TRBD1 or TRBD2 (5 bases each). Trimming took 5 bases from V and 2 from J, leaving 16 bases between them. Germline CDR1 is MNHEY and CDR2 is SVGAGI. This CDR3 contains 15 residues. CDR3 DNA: TGTGCCAGCAGTAAAGGACCCGGGGCTACCTACGAGCAGTACGTC. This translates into CASSKGPGATYEQYV.

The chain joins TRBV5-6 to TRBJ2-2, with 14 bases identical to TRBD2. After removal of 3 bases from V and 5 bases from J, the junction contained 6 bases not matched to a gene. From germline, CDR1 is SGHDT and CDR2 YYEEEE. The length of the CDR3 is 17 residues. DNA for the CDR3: TGTGCCAGCAGCTGGGGACTAGCGGGAGTGTGGACCGGGGAGCTGTTTTTT. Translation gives CASSWGLAGVWTGELFF.

Here the CDR3 DNA reads TGCAGCGTTGACTCCTCTGGGGCCAACGTCCTGACTTTC. Translated: CSVDSSGANVLTF. The rearrangement joins TRBV29-1 to TRBJ2-6; no definite D call. Looked up from germline, CDR1 is SQVTM and CDR2 is ANQGSEA. The CDR3 is 13 amino acids. Trimming cost V 3 bases and J 0 bases, with 3 bases left between them.

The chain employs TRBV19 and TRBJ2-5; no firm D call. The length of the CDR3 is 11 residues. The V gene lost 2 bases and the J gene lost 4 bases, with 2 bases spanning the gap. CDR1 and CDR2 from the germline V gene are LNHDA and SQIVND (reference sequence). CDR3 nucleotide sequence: TGTGCCAGTAGTATACGAGAGACCCAGTACTTC. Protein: CASSIRETQYF.